The 21 T cell receptor beta chains presented below share a single source sample, sequenced in a study of blood T cell repertoires in COVID-19. Clones were read by immunoSEQ multiplex PCR, and TCRdb kept only the in-frame ones, dropping some. The sample records roughly 60,000 clones, nearly 90% being singletons. Sequences were obtained from peripheral blood. Receptor source: a middle-aged man with active COVID-19.

V usage is TRBV28 and J usage is TRBJ1-1; the match to TRBD1 covers 7 bases. CDR1 is MDHEN, CDR2 SYDVKM, per germline. The length of the CDR3 is 14 residues. The ends lost 5 bases at V and 4 bases at J; junction bases unmatched: 7. Here the CDR3 reads CASSPQQGSTEAFF. The CDR3 DNA reads as TGTGCCAGCAGTCCGCAACAGGGGAGCACTGAAGCTTTCTTT.

The chain uses TRBV5-5 and TRBJ1-3, with 8 bases lining up with TRBD1. J was trimmed by 2 bases and V by 4 bases; bases with no gene match: 8. The germline gives CDR1 SGHKS, CDR2 YYEKEE (reference sequence). CDR3 size: 16 residues. Here the CDR3 reads CASSPYRGGTGNTIYF. The CDR3 DNA sequence: TGTGCCAGCAGCCCATACAGGGGGGGGACTGGAAACACCATATATTTT.

The J gene is TRBJ2-7, the V gene TRBV11-3, with 9 bases that match TRBD1. The germline V gene has CDR1 SGHNT and CDR2 YENEEA. The length of the CDR3 is 13 residues. The J segment lost 7 bases and the V segment lost 3 bases, leaving 4 bases of the junction unmatched. CDR3 sequence: CASSFGQGREQYF. The CDR3 DNA reads as TGTGCCAGCAGCTTTGGACAGGGGCGGGAGCAGTACTTC. The variable domain in full, with the rest retrieved from reference TRBV11-3 and TRBJ2-7, is EAGVVQSPRYKIIEKKQPVAFWCNPISGHNTLYWYLQNLGQGPELLIRYENEEAVDDSQLPKDRFSAERLKGVDSTLKIQPAELGDSAVYLCASSFGQGREQYFGPGTRLTVT.

The chain couples TRBV12-3 or TRBV12-4 to TRBJ1-2; 8 nucleotides align to TRBD1. This CDR3 has 12 residues. Trimming cost V 5 bases and J 7 bases; bases outside gene matches: 3. CDR3: CASSRTGSGYTF. Written as DNA, the CDR3 is TGTGCCAGCAGTAGGACAGGGAGTGGCTACACCTTC.

The J gene is TRBJ1-2, the V gene TRBV6-5; tentatively, D is TRBD1 (6 bases). Trimming pared 6 bases from V and 3 bases from J, leaving 14 bases between. The CDR3 loop spans 14 amino acids. Germline values: CDR1 MNHEY, CDR2 SVGAGI. The CDR3 nucleotides read TGTGCCAGCAGGGTAGGGGGTATTGACTATGGCTACACCTTC. Amino acid sequence: CASRVGGIDYGYTF.

The rearrangement joins TRBV11-3 to TRBJ1-1, with 7 positions matching TRBD1. V dropped 5 bases and J dropped 1; count of bases not matched to a gene: 10. This CDR3 contains 16 residues. Germline V gene sequence: CDR1 SGHNT, CDR2 YENEEA. The CDR3 DNA reads TGTGCCAGCAGCCAACGCACAGGGGCACGGAACACTGAAGCTTTCTTT. Amino acids: CASSQRTGARNTEAFF.

This clone came up a few times. This chain uses TRBV4-1 with TRBJ2-4; no clear D gene. The V end lost 4 bases, the J end lost 0 bases, and 10 bases lay between the germline ends. Germline V gives CDR1 MGHRA, CDR2 YSYEKL. The CDR3 sequence is 15 residues long. In DNA, the CDR3 is TGCGCCAGCAGCCCATCTTACTTAGCCAAAAACATTCAGTACTTC. Protein sequence: CASSPSYLAKNIQYF.

The V call is TRBV5-4, the J call TRBJ2-2, with 7 nucleotides matching TRBD1. The CDR3 runs 15 residues. CDR1 is SGHNT, CDR2 YYREEE, per germline (reference sequence). With 2 bases clipped from V and 4 bases from J, the junction kept 5 bases outside the gene matches. The CDR3 loop reads CASSFTGAGTGELFF. CDR3 coding DNA: TGTGCCAGCAGCTTTACAGGGGCGGGCACCGGGGAGCTGTTTTTT.

V is TRBV20-1 and J is TRBJ1-1; no firm D call. Deletions cut 6 bases from V and 9 bases from J, with 14 bases between. CDR3 size: 11 residues. CDR1 is DFQATT, CDR2 SNEGSKA, per germline (reference sequence). The CDR3 loop reads CSARLRDKAFF. For the CDR3, the DNA is TGCAGTGCCCGGCTCCGCGACAAAGCTTTCTTT.

The chain has TRBV11-2 and TRBJ2-3; TRBD2 agrees at 7 bases. The CDR3 contains 16 residues. The junction had 6 bases not matched to a gene; V was cut back by 1 base and J by 2 bases. Looked up from germline, CDR1 is SGHAT and CDR2 is FQNNGV. The CDR3 reads CASSLVRAGPTDTQYF. The CDR3, as DNA: TGTGCCAGCAGCTTAGTCCGAGCGGGACCCACAGATACGCAGTATTTT.

V and J are TRBV11-2 and TRBJ1-5; D unclear. V was shortened by 2 bases and J by 4 bases, with 12 bases between the two germline ends. Germline CDR1 is SGHAT and CDR2 is FQNNGV. This CDR3 comprises 15 residues. This chain's CDR3 is CASSLPQPGNQPQHF. The CDR3, as DNA: TGTGCCAGCAGCTTACCCCAACCGGGGAATCAGCCCCAGCATTTT.

The chain joins TRBV29-1 to TRBJ2-1; 7 nucleotides agree with TRBD1. J was trimmed by 4 bases and V by 6 bases; bases with no gene match: 0. The CDR3 contains 11 residues. Germline V gene lookup returns CDR1 SQVTM and CDR2 ANQGSEA. The CDR3 region has the DNA TGCAGCGTGACAGGGTACAATGAGCAGTTCTTC. Its translation is CSVTGYNEQFF.

This clone was seen more than once but under ten times. The chain couples TRBV5-1 to TRBJ1-1; TRBD1 agrees at 9 bases. This CDR3 spans 14 amino acids. Germline lookup yields CDR1 SGHRS and CDR2 YFSETQ. V shed 4 bases and J 1 base; nucleotides not matched to a gene: 2. The CDR3 bases are TGCGCCAGCAGCCAGGACAGGGGGAACACTGAAGCTTTCTTT. It codes for CASSQDRGNTEAFF. Full variable domain (outside the CDR3, taken from reference TRBV5-1 and TRBJ1-1): KAGVTQTPRYLIKTRGQQVTLSCSPISGHRSVSWYQQTPGQGLQFLFEYFSETQRNKGNFPGRFSGRQFSNSRSEMNVSTLELGDSALYLCASSQDRGNTEAFFGQGTRLTVV.

The chain uses TRBV12-3 or TRBV12-4 and TRBJ1-2; 7 bases align to TRBD1. The CDR3 is 12 amino acids. Losses at the gene ends were 6 bases for V and 8 bases for J; bases not matched to a gene: 6. CDR3 amino acids: CASRTGLGGYTF. CDR3 bases: TGTGCCAGCAGGACAGGGCTGGGAGGCTACACCTTC.

This chain connects TRBV5-1 to TRBJ1-4; 8 nucleotides match TRBD1. CDR1 and CDR2 from the germline V gene are SGHRS and YFSETQ. The V segment lost 3 bases and the J segment 8 bases; nucleotides outside the gene matches: 6. This CDR3 contains 14 residues. The CDR3: CASSWTGKDEKLFF. CDR3 in DNA: TGCGCCAGCAGCTGGACAGGGAAAGACGAAAAACTGTTTTTT. Together with reference TRBV5-1 and TRBJ1-4, the CDR3 gives the full variable domain: KAGVTQTPRYLIKTRGQQVTLSCSPISGHRSVSWYQQTPGQGLQFLFEYFSETQRNKGNFPGRFSGRQFSNSRSEMNVSTLELGDSALYLCASSWTGKDEKLFFGSGTQLSVL.

The gene calls are TRBV7-8 and TRBJ2-1; 7 nucleotides line up with TRBD2. J was trimmed by 4 bases and V by 2 bases; bases with no gene match: 5. Germline lookup yields CDR1 SGHVS and CDR2 FQNEAQ. The CDR3 is 15 amino acids. The CDR3 sequence is CASSLSGVGYNEQFF. The CDR3, as DNA: TGTGCCAGCAGCTTAAGCGGGGTTGGATACAATGAGCAGTTCTTC.

J is TRBJ2-1 and V is TRBV11-3, with D possibly TRBD1 on 8 matching bases. CDR1 and CDR2 from the germline V gene are SGHNT and YENEEA. Between the trimmed V and J ends, which lost 1 base and 5 bases, there was a span of 18 bases. CDR3 length: 17 residues. CDR3 nucleotide sequence: TGTGCCAGCAGCTTAGGAGTGAGGACAGGGAGGGACAATGAGCAGTTCTTC. This sequence encodes CASSLGVRTGRDNEQFF.

In its sample, this clone was seen once. J is TRBJ1-4 and V is TRBV27; 9 bases align to TRBD1. V lost 4 bases to trimming and J lost 8 bases; unmatched junction nucleotides: 5. The CDR3 extends over 14 amino acids. The germline CDR1 and CDR2 sequences are MNHEY and SMNVEV (reference sequence). The CDR3 sequence is CASSSADRGEKLFF. DNA of the CDR3: TGTGCCAGCAGTTCCGCGGACAGGGGAGAAAAACTGTTTTTT.

The genes are TRBV6-5 and TRBJ1-2; tentative D call: TRBD1 (6 bases). CDR1 MNHEY and CDR2 SVGAGI come from the germline V gene. The CDR3 is 11 residues long. V dropped 8 bases and J dropped 5 bases, with 9 bases sitting between them. CDR3 nucleotide sequence: TGTGCCAGCCGCGGACAGTATGGCTACACCTTC. As protein: CASRGQYGYTF.

This clone was seen more than once but under ten times. This chain uses TRBV25-1 with TRBJ1-6, with D possibly being TRBD1 (6 bases). The CDR3 is 14 amino acids. With 7 bases removed from V and 7 bases from J, the gap between germline ends came to 14 bases. Germline lookup yields CDR1 MGHDK and CDR2 SYGVNS. CDR3 region: CASNRDNSNSPLHF. The CDR3, as DNA: TGTGCCAGCAACCGGGACAACTCGAATTCACCCCTCCACTTT.

This chain joins TRBV19 and TRBJ1-2; perhaps TRBD1 as D (5 bases). Germline CDR1 is LNHDA and CDR2 is SQIVND (reference sequence). This CDR3 comprises 13 residues. Trimming took off 3 bases at V and 4 bases at J, with 9 bases between the two ends. The CDR3 spells CASSIPDTYGYTF. The CDR3 DNA reads as TGTGCCAGTAGTATTCCGGACACCTATGGCTACACCTTC.